These T cell receptor beta chains were read from a single sample in a study of identical twins. TCRdb itself ran the 5' RACE reads through MiXCR, one entry per CDR3 protein. The data contain under 250,000 distinct CDR3 sequences, approximately 11% of them singletons. These same records also appear under a second study, on yellow fever vaccine responses in identical twins.

Sequenced sample: memory (CD45RO+) T cells sorted from blood. All receptors derive from a woman in her late teens or twenties in good health. The conserved cysteine and the conserved F or W are not part of the CDR3 here.

TRBJ2-1 TRBV27 15 ASSFFVSDTSYNEQF
TRBJ2-1 TRBV7-2 12 ASSPGTFINEQF
TRBJ2-5 TRBV15 15 ATSRVLGLAGGETQY
TRBJ1-2 TRBV2 13 ASSVQGFQVLGYT
TRBJ2-7 TRBV7-2 13 ASSLEAGEWYEQY
TRBJ2-1 TRBV18 12 ASSPGTVSNEQF
TRBJ1-3 TRBV6-1 11 ASSGLAGNTIY
TRBJ2-5 TRBV7-8 15 ASSLAWRRGGFETQY
TRBJ2-2 TRBV24-1 13 ATTSRGGGTGELF
TRBJ1-2 TRBV24-1 13 ATSDPGQGTNGYT
TRBJ1-3 TRBV7-6 13 ASSPRRGTGNTIY
TRBJ2-3 TRBV4-2 16 ASSPGLAGGPSTDTQY
TRBJ2-1 TRBV7-9 15 ASSLVFQQSLSDEQF
TRBJ2-5 TRBV12-3/TRBV12-4 11 ASSFLGEETQY
TRBJ2-7 TRBV20-1 11 SAPATASYEQY
TRBJ2-7 TRBV27 13 ASSPWVSSAYEQY
TRBJ2-5 TRBV7-2 11 ASRYTGLETQY
TRBJ2-1 TRBV2 16 ASSVTSGGPSSYNEQF
TRBJ2-1 TRBV28 13 ASSVAGGQDYEQF
TRBJ2-5 TRBV20-1 11 SAPPTQGETQY
TRBJ2-2 TRBV14 14 ASSHEVVVGTGELF
TRBJ2-7 TRBV28 13 ASSSITSGEYEQY
TRBJ2-7 TRBV29-1 11 SVVSGDSYEQY
TRBJ2-3 TRBV2 13 ASKGLAGGADTQY
TRBJ2-3 TRBV20-1 13 SATNYQGATDTQY
TRBJ2-1 TRBV24-1 15 ATSDSLLTLANNEQF
TRBJ2-1 TRBV3-1 11 ASTATSFNEQF
TRBJ2-5 TRBV7-2 13 ASSQGVSGQETQY
TRBJ2-7 TRBV27 11 ASAGIRSYEQY
TRBJ2-4 TRBV25-1 16 ASSESPRGVDVKNIQY
TRBJ2-1 TRBV19 13 ASSNTRLAGEKQF
TRBJ2-3 TRBV7-3 14 ASSSYGGTSTDTQY
TRBJ1-1 TRBV6-1 11 ASSGQGVGEAF
TRBJ2-7 TRBV5-6 11 ASSLVGRHEQY
TRBJ2-7 TRBV7-8 14 ASSSRQGKLTDEQY
TRBJ2-2 TRBV25-1 13 ASSEARPGGGELF
TRBJ2-7 TRBV15 10 ATSRENRAQY
TRBJ2-7 TRBV11-2 9 ASRRSDEQY
TRBJ2-7 TRBV6-5 10 ASRGNSYEQY
TRBJ2-5 TRBV14 13 ASSQPSRGKETQY
TRBJ2-1 TRBV24-1 14 ATSDTGTGGLDEQF
TRBJ2-2 TRBV4-2 16 ASSKRTSGGPNTGELF
TRBJ1-1 TRBV2 12 ASRPGGLDTEAF